Shown below are 3 T cell receptor beta chains from a single sample sequenced in a study of TIL therapy for anti-PD-1-resistant metastatic lung cancer (dated by TCRdb to the early 2020s). Sample time point, as interpreted from the label and publication: pre-treatment sample, taken before nivolumab and TIL therapy. TCR beta CDR3 regions were amplified from genomic DNA with the immunoSEQ v3 hsTCRB kit using bias-controlled multiplex PCR. TCRdb took this table from immuneACCESS and kept in-frame rearrangements with V and J called. Such tables lack part of the clones; where checked against another copy, unresolved V genes explain under half of the gap, and the rest is unexplained. Counted in this sample were about 52,000 clones; roughly 78% of them appeared once. The top ten hold around 4.8% of the sample. This sample comprised blood, obtained at baseline. The receptors come from a woman between 25 and 80 years old with non-small cell lung cancer.

This chain uses TRBV6-1 with TRBJ1-5, with 7 bases identical to TRBD1. The length of the CDR3 is 14 residues. V shed 2 bases, J shed 4 bases, and the junction held 2 bases outside the gene matches. Germline CDR1 and CDR2: MNHNS and SASEGT. CDR3 DNA sequence: TGTGCCAGCAGTGAATACAGGGGTAATCAGCCCCAGCATTTT. Amino acids: CASSEYRGNQPQHF.

The V gene is TRBV7-3, the J gene TRBJ2-2, with unresolved D. CDR1 is SGHTA, CDR2 FQGTGA, per germline. The V end lost 0 bases, the J end lost 6 bases, and 11 bases lay between the germline ends. This CDR3 is 15 amino acids long. In nucleotides, the CDR3 is TGTGCCAGCAGCTTAACTAGCTCCTTTGCCGGGGAGCTGTTTTTT. Its translation: CASSLTSSFAGELFF. The full variable domain, rest sourced from reference TRBV7-3 and TRBJ2-2, is GAGVSQTPSNKVTEKGKYVELRCDPISGHTALYWYRQSLGQGPEFLIYFQGTGAADDSGLPNDRFFAVRPEGSVSTLKIQRTERGDSAVYLCASSLTSSFAGELFFGEGSRLTVL.

V usage is TRBV11-2 and J usage is TRBJ2-3; D is unclear. V gave up 0 bases and J gave up 8 bases, with 6 bases separating them. The CDR3 has 12 amino acids. Germline loops: CDR1 SGHAT, CDR2 FQNNGV. CDR3 loop: CASSLEIGTQYF. The CDR3 DNA reads as TGTGCCAGCAGCTTAGAGATTGGTACGCAGTATTTT.